This paragraph covers one TCR beta chain sequence. Ten or more counts support this clonotype. Which antigen it targets is not known. Base qualities are not recorded, but no much larger clone differs from it by a single base. Amplification of TCR beta CDR3 regions was carried out from RNA transcripts. The first round of RT-PCR for the TCR CDR3 was performed with the HTBI primer set and the Qiagen OneStep RT-PCR kit. Libraries were constructed in a second round of multiplex PCR, after which size selection and purification were performed. Sequencing of the libraries was done on an Illumina HiSeq2000 using paired-end 100 bp reads. On the authors' methods: SOAPnuke was used to process the raw data, throwing out any read that contained adapters or uncalled bases, had a mean Phred below 15, or lacked an exact constant-primer or identifier match. High-quality paired reads were merged with COPE v1.2.5, and unique nucleotide sequences were defined as clonotypes. Clonotypes were aligned to IMGT TRBV, TRBD and TRBJ reference segments using MiTCR v1.1. The analysis was restricted to V-J combinations with a frequency above 0.0001, which together covered approximately 99% of the repertoires. The TCS score was defined as F50 (clonal expansion) divided by E x V (chaos), with BLOSUM62-based TCRdist calculated between CDR3 peptides within each V-J. Welch's t-statistics and random forest reduced roughly 500 V-J features to roughly 13, which were used in a naive Bayes classifier (R e1071). Clones were called with MiXCR by TCRdb after fastp trimmed the public reads at Q25, and only in-frame beta chains were retained. Merged by CDR3 protein, the rows form single entries marked with the most common genes and DNA. TCRdb, not the original authors, processed these V and J calls. This sample lists hundreds of thousands of distinct CDR3 sequences; more than 13% were detected once. The ten top clones hold around 28% of the sample.

This specimen comes from a study of T cells in Graves' hyperthyroidism and ophthalmopathy (dated by TCRdb to between 2018 and 2020). Concerning the study at large: Peripheral blood was sampled at the time of initial diagnosis, prior to any treatment. Once sampling was done, hyperthyroidism patients were given methimazole at a starting dose of 30 mg daily, whereas ophthalmopathy patients were given high-dose intravenous methylprednisolone. TCR Vbeta CDR3 sequencing of approximately 140 peripheral blood samples (43 ophthalmopathy, 70 to 85 hyperthyroidism and around 17 progressor patients) is reported in the paper. Prospective prediction of ophthalmopathy was tested in an independent validation cohort consisting of 18 hyperthyroidism patients and around 16 patients who later progressed to ophthalmopathy. Thyroid tissue and blood T-cell repertoires from about 6 Graves' hyperthyroidism patients were also compared in the study. TCR V-J signatures able to tell the groups apart were searched for in a discovery cohort of some 100 patients, of whom over 40 had Graves' ophthalmopathy and 57 had stable Graves' hyperthyroidism. The 75 to 100 discovery patients were divided at random into training and test sets in a 7:3 ratio. Study-level results and caveats: Ophthalmopathy was separated from stable hyperthyroidism by a 13 V-J signature model, with around 90% sensitivity and about 81% specificity obtained in cross-validation and 80%/75% obtained in testing. In validation, the model predicted progression to ophthalmopathy with roughly 70% sensitivity and around 72% specificity, a median of 6.5 months before onset. Sample size was not statistically predetermined, and investigators were not blinded to group allocation. Most expanded thyroid clonotypes (frequency above 0.001) were also found in blood, which suggests that blood repertoires may mirror thyroid immune responses.

Moderately to severely active disease, a Clinical Activity Score of at least 3, a NOSPECS grade of at least 4, and a duration under 3 months were present in ophthalmopathy patients. Patients with uncontrolled infections, other autoimmune diseases, pregnancy or lactation were excluded. Diagnoses were based on clinical symptoms, serum thyroxine and TRAb, thyroid ultrasound and orbital computed tomography. PBMCs were separated from 10 ml of fresh peripheral blood using Ficoll-Paque density gradient centrifugation. Total RNA was extracted using Trizol reagent, and RNA quality was assessed on an Agilent 2100 Bioanalyzer. The CDR3 contains 14 residues, cysteine and phenylalanine counted. CDR3 DNA only is kept here, 42 bases in frame from base 1. CDR1 DFQATT and CDR2 SNEGSKA were looked up in the germline V gene (reference sequence). Here V drops 6 bases and J drops 5 bases, and the junction holds 9 bases not matched to any gene.

The sample was blood. The rearranged segments are TRBV20-1 and TRBJ1-5, with 8 junctional bases fitting TRBD1. The clonotype originates from a man in his fifties or sixties with Graves' ophthalmopathy. The CDR3 region: CSAARGTGDQPQHF. The nucleotides are TGCAGTGCCGCAAGAGGGACAGGCGATCAGCCCCAGCATTTT.